This passage covers 5 T cell receptor beta chains from one sample sequenced in a study of cytomegalovirus exposure and HLA in healthy donors. The primer mix had 60 Vbeta and 13 Jbeta primers. The table came from immunoSEQ multiplex PCR; TCRdb's copy has only in-frame clones and leaves some out. The repertoire holds about 130,000 clones, with over 65% as singletons. The sample taken for sequencing was PBMCs. The receptor source for this set is a man aged 18 to 29 in good health and CMV-seropositive.

The chain carries TRBV6-1 and TRBJ1-5, with 11 bases lining up with TRBD1. Germline assignment: CDR1 MNHNS and CDR2 SASEGT. The CDR3 has 15 amino acids. V gave up 5 bases and J gave up 3 bases; unmatched junction bases: 3. The CDR3 spells CASSWDRGNNQPQHF. The DNA for the CDR3 is TGTGCCAGCAGTTGGGACAGGGGGAACAATCAGCCCCAGCATTTT.

The chain carries TRBV28 and TRBJ2-7, with TRBD2 matching 15 bases. Per germline, CDR1 MDHEN and CDR2 SYDVKM. V was clipped by 5 bases and J by 5 bases; unmatched bases: 4. The CDR3 covers 15 residues. The DNA for the CDR3 is TGTGCCAGCAGTCTGGGACTAGCGGGAGGCCACGAGCAGTACTTC. It yields the protein CASSLGLAGGHEQYF.

The V and J genes are TRBV5-4 and TRBJ1-4; D remains unclear. V lost 4 bases to trimming and J lost 8 bases, with 15 bases between them. This CDR3 is built from 14 residues. Germline CDR1 SGHNT, CDR2 YYREEE (reference sequence). DNA of the CDR3: TGTGCCAGCAGCGAACGGGGAGGCGGGGAAAAACTGTTTTTT. Translation: CASSERGGGEKLFF.

The chain employs TRBV7-9 and TRBJ1-1; maybe TRBD1 (5 bases). The germline V gene has CDR1 SEHNR and CDR2 FQNEAQ (reference sequence). The CDR3 has 14 residues. V was trimmed by 5 bases and J by 1 base, leaving 11 bases between them. CDR3 region: CASSPLQGNTEAFF. Written as DNA, the CDR3 is TGTGCCAGCAGCCCCCTCCAGGGGAACACTGAAGCTTTCTTT. The complete variable domain, with remaining parts taken from reference TRBV7-9 and TRBJ1-1, reads DTGVSQNPRHKITKRGQNVTFRCDPISEHNRLYWYRQTLGQGPEFLTYFQNEAQLEKSRLLSDRFSAERPKGSFSTLEIQRTEQGDSAMYLCASSPLQGNTEAFFGQGTRLTVV.

This clone was observed once. The chain links TRBV19 to TRBJ1-1; a weak D match, TRBD1 (5 bases). Germline lookup yields CDR1 LNHDA and CDR2 SQIVND (reference sequence). The CDR3 totals 16 residues. V dropped 5 bases and J dropped 6 bases, with 22 bases sitting between them. The CDR3 is CASSSPSYTGDPEAFF. CDR3 in DNA: TGTGCCAGTAGTTCGCCATCTTACACAGGTGATCCTGAAGCTTTCTTT.